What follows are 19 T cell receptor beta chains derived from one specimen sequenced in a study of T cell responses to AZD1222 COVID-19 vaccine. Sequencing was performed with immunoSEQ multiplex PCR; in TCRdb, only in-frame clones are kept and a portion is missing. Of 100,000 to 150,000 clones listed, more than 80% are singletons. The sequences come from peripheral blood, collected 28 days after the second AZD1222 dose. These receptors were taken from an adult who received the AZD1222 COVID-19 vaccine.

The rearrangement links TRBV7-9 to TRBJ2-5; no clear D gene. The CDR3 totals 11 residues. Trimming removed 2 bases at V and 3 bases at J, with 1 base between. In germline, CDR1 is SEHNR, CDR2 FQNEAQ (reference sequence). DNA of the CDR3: TGTGCCAGCAGCTTAAAAGAGACCCAGTACTTC. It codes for CASSLKETQYF.

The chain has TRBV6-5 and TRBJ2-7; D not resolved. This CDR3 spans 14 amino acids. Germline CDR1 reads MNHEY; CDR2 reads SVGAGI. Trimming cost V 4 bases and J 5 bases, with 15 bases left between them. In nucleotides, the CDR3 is TGTGCCAGCAGTTCAATTGGGCTAGATGACGAGCAGTACTTC. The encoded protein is CASSSIGLDDEQYF.

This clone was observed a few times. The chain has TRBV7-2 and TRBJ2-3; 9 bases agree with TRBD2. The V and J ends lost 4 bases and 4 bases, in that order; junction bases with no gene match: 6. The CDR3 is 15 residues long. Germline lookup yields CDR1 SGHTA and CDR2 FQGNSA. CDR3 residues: CASSSSGVGADTQYF. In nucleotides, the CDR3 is TGTGCCAGCAGCTCTAGCGGGGTGGGTGCAGATACGCAGTATTTT.

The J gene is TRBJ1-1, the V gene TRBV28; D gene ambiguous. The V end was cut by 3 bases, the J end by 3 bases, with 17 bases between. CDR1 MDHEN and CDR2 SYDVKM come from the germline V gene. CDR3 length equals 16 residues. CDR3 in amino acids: CASSLTGSGWDTEAFF. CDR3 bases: TGTGCCAGCAGTTTGACGGGGAGTGGGTGGGACACTGAAGCTTTCTTT.

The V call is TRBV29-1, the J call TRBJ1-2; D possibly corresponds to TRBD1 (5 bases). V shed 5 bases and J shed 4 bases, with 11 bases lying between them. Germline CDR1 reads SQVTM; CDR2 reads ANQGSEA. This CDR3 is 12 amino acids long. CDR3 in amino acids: CSVHGARYGYTF. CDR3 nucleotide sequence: TGCAGCGTTCACGGGGCGCGCTATGGCTACACCTTC. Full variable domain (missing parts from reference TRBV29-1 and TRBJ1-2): SAVISQKPSRDICQRGTSLTIQCQVDSQVTMMFWYRQQPGQSLTLIATANQGSEATYESGFVIDKFPISRPNLTFSTLTVSNMSPEDSSIYLCSVHGARYGYTFGSGTRLTVV.

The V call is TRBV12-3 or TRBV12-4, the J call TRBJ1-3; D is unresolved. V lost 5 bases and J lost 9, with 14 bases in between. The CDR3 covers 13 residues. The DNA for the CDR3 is TGTGCCAGCAGTCCCGGGCCCAGTCGCACCATATATTTT. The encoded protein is CASSPGPSRTIYF.

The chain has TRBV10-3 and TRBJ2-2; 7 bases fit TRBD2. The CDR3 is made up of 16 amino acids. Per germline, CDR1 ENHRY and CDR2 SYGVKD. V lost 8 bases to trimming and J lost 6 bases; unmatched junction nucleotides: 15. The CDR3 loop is CAIRTSGTPQAGELFF. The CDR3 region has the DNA TGTGCCATCCGAACAAGCGGGACGCCCCAGGCCGGGGAGCTGTTTTTT.

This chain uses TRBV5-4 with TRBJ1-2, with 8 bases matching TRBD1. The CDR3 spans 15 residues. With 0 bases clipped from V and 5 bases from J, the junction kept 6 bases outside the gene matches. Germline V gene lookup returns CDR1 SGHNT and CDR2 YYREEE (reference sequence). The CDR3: CASSLEDRGMYGYTF. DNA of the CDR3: TGTGCCAGCAGCTTGGAAGACAGGGGAATGTATGGCTACACCTTC.

The CDR3 region has the DNA TGTGCCAGCAGTTACAACGGCAGGGGCACTGAAGCTTTCTTT. Translation gives CASSYNGRGTEAFF. The V and J genes are TRBV6-5 and TRBJ1-1; a weak D match, TRBD1 (6 bases). The V gene's germline CDR1 is MNHEY and CDR2 SVGAGI. The CDR3 has 14 amino acids. The V gene lost 2 bases and the J gene lost 4 bases, with 11 bases spanning the gap.

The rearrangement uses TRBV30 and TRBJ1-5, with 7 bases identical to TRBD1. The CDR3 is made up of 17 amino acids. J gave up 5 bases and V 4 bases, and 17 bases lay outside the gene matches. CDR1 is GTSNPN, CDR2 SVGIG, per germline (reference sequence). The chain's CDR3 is CAWNQPGRDRLDQPQHF. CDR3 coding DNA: TGTGCCTGGAACCAACCGGGCAGGGACAGACTCGATCAGCCCCAGCATTTT. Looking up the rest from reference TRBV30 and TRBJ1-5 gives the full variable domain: SQTIHQWPATLVQPVGSPLSLECTVEGTSNPNLYWYRQAAGRGLQLLFYSVGIGQISSEVPQNLSASRPQDRQFILSSKKLLLSDSGFYLCAWNQPGRDRLDQPQHFGDGTRLSIL.

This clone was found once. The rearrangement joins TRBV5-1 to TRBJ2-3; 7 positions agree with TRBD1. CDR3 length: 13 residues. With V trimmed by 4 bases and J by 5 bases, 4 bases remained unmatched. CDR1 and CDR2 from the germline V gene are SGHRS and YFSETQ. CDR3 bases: TGCGCCAGCAGCCCCCGACAGGGAGATACGCAGTATTTT. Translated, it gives CASSPRQGDTQYF.

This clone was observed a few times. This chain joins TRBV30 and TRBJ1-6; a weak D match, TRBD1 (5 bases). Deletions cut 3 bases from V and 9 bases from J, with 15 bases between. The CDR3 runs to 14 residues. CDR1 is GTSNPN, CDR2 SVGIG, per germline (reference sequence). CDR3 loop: CAWSPGRGRSPLHF. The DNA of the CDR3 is TGTGCCTGGAGCCCGGGGAGGGGACGTTCACCCCTCCACTTT.

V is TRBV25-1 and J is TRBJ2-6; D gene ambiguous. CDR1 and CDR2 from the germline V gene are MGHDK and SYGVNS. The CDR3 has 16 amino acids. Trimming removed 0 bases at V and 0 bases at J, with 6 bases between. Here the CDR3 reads CASSEYGFSGANVLTF. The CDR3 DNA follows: TGTGCCAGCAGTGAATATGGATTCTCTGGGGCCAACGTCCTGACTTTC.

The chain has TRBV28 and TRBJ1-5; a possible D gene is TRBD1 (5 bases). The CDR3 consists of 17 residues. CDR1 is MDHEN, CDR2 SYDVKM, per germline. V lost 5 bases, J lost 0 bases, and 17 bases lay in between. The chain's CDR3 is CASSPRDRQYSNQPQHF. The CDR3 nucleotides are TGTGCCAGCAGTCCCCGGGACCGGCAATATAGCAATCAGCCCCAGCATTTT.

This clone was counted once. The DNA of the CDR3 is TGTGCCATCAGTGAGCGACAGGATGATACTGAAGCTTTCTTT. It translates to CAISERQDDTEAFF. The rearrangement uses TRBV10-3 and TRBJ1-1; D perhaps matches TRBD1 (6 bases). CDR3 length: 14 amino acids. CDR1 ENHRY and CDR2 SYGVKD come from the germline V gene. The V end lost 2 bases, the J end lost 5 bases, and 12 bases lay between the germline ends.

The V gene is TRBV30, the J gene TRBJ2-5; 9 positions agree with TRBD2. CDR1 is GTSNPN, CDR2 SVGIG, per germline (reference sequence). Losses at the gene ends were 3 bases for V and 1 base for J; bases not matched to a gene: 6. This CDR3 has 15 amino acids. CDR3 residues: CAWRLRGGPQETQYF. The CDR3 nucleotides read TGTGCCTGGAGGTTGCGGGGGGGCCCCCAAGAGACCCAGTACTTC.

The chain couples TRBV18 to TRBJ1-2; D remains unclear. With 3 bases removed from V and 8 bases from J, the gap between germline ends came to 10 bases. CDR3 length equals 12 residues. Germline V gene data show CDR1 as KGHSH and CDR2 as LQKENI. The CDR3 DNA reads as TGTGCCAGCTCACCCGGAGCTATGGGCTACACCTTC. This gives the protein CASSPGAMGYTF.

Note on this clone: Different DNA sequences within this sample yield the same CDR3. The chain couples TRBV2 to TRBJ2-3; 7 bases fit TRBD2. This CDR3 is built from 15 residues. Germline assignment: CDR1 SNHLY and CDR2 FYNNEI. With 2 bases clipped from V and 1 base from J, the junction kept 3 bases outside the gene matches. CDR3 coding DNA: TGTGCCAGCAGTGAACGGAGCGGGGGCACAGATACGCAGTATTTT. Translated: CASSERSGGTDTQYF.

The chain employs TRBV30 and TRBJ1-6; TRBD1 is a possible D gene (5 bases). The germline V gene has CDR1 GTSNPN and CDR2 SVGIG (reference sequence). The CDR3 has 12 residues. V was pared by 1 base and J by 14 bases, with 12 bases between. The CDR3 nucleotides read TGTGCCTGGAGTGACTCGGGGGTGGCCCTCCACTTT. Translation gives CAWSDSGVALHF. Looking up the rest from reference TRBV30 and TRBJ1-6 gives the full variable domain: SQTIHQWPATLVQPVGSPLSLECTVEGTSNPNLYWYRQAAGRGLQLLFYSVGIGQISSEVPQNLSASRPQDRQFILSSKKLLLSDSGFYLCAWSDSGVALHFGNGTRLTVT.